This T cell receptor beta chain appears in the sequencing data of a study of OX40 agonist ivuxolimab in advanced cancers. Study background: Patients in the trial were receiving intravenous ivuxolimab every 2 weeks, at doses of 0.01 to 10 mg/kg. Previous treatment with anti-PD-1, anti-PD-L1 or anti-CTLA-4 therapy was allowed; 40% had received some.

Profiling relied on immunoSEQ multiplex PCR, and the TCRdb table lists in-frame clones only, not all of them. The repertoire includes around 50,000 clones, 80% to 90% of them detected once, and approximately 10% sits in the top ten. Trimming took 6 bases from V and 4 from J, leaving 12 bases between them. The CDR3 loop spans 13 amino acids. Germline V gene lookup returns CDR1 MNHNS and CDR2 SASEGT. The clonotype was recovered from an adult with an advanced solid tumor such as melanoma, head and neck, liver or kidney cancer. The sequenced sample was CD4+ or CD8+ T cells sorted from blood, obtained in a trial of the OX40 agonist ivuxolimab. J is TRBJ1-2 and V is TRBV6-1; D possibly corresponds to TRBD1 (6 bases). The CDR3 protein is CASRYGQLYGYTF. The CDR3 DNA follows: TGTGCCAGCAGATACGGACAGCTCTATGGCTACACCTTC.